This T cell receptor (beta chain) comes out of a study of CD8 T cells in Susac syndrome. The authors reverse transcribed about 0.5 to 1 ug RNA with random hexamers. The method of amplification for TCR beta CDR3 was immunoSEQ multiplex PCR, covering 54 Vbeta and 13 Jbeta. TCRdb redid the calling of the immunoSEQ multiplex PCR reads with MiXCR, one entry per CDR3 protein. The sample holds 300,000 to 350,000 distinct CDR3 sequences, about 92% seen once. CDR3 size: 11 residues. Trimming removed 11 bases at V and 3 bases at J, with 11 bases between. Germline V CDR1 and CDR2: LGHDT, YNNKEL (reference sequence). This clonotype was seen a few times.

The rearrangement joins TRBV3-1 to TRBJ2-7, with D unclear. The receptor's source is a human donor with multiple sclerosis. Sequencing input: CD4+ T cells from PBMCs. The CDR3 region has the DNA TGTGCCGGGCCCCGAGGCTACGAGCAGTACTTC. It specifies CAGPRGYEQYF.